This T cell receptor (beta chain) was documented in a study of beta chain features in type 1 diabetes. Background on the study: Age and gender were similar between patients and healthy donors, as were cell yields. Study-wide points: All four CD4+ subsets of Type 1 diabetes patients contained TCRB CDR3s that were moderately but significantly shorter. PCR, the amplification step, might favor shorter templates, equally in patients and controls.

In total, each donor contributed a single heparinised blood draw that averaged roughly 110 mL. Of the isolated RNA, all was reverse transcribed, and so the sequenced material was expressed TCRB transcripts. Profiled with immunoSEQ multiplex PCR; TCRdb holds only in-frame clones, not every one. Of 680,000 or so clones listed, roughly 16% are singletons. The CDR3 has 15 amino acids. The V end was cut by 5 bases, the J end by 3 bases, with 14 bases between. Germline CDR1 reads ENHRY; CDR2 reads SYGVKD. As for this clone: Antigen: not known.

Material: naive CD4+ T cells from blood. The receptor comes from a man aged 18 to 35 in good health. The chain combines TRBV10-3 with TRBJ1-5; tentative D call: TRBD1 (6 bases). This CDR3 reads CAISLLQGSNQPQHF. The CDR3 DNA reads as TGTGCCATCAGTCTACTACAGGGCTCCAATCAGCCCCAGCATTTT.